This is a list of T cell receptor beta chains from one sample in a study of blood T cells in healthy people across ages. TCRdb re-derived calls from the 5' RACE reads in MiXCR, one entry per CDR3 protein. The sample yields about 1 million distinct CDR3 sequences, roughly 45% seen once. Source material: blood. Every receptor here comes from a woman aged 60-75 years in good health. CDR3s include the opening cysteine and the closing phenylalanine or tryptophan. D genes are given only for firm matches. Size is stated for part of the rows, as once, few or many counts, or as a class when the clone is expanded.

>NA|NA|TRBJ1-5|TRBV3-1|15
CASSHDPRVGQPQHF
TGTGCCAGCAGCCACGACCCAAGAGTGGGGCAGCCCCAGCATTTT
>NA|NA|TRBJ2-7|TRBV28|15
CASTQLGDNSYEQYF
TGTGCCAGCACCCAACTTGGTGACAACTCCTACGAGCAGTACTTC
>once|NA|TRBJ2-1|TRBV6-1|17
CASRSPEGGVSYNEQFF
TGTGCCAGCAGGTCCCCAGAGGGTGGGGTTTCCTACAATGAGCAGTTCTTC
>few|TRBD2|TRBJ2-7|TRBV27|15
CASSYSGSTYYEQYF
TGTGCCAGCAGTTATAGCGGGAGTACCTACTACGAGCAGTACTTC
>few|NA|TRBJ2-2|TRBV29-1|14
CSVRGKGVTGELFF
TGCAGCGTGAGGGGAAAGGGGGTCACCGGGGAGCTGTTTTTT
>NA|NA|TRBJ2-1|TRBV6-2/TRBV6-3|12
CASSLASYEQFF
TGTGCCAGCAGTTTAGCGAGCTATGAGCAGTTCTTC
>NA|NA|TRBJ2-1|TRBV9|14
CASGARGGFDEQFF
TGTGCCAGCGGAGCCAGGGGGGGGTTCGATGAGCAGTTCTTC
>NA|TRBD2|TRBJ2-7|TRBV28|15
CANTTLGLAAYEQYF
TGTGCCAACACCACGCTCGGACTAGCGGCCTACGAGCAGTACTTC
>NA|NA|TRBJ2-3|TRBV9|14
CASSVDWDPNTQYF
TGTGCCAGCAGCGTAGATTGGGACCCGAATACGCAGTATTTT
>NA|TRBD2|TRBJ2-3|TRBV13|14
CASSGERRSDTQYF
TGTGCCAGTAGCGGGGAACGACGATCAGATACGCAGTATTTT
>NA|TRBD1|TRBJ2-6|TRBV5-1|18
CASSLYPSDRAGANVLTF
TGCGCCAGCAGCTTGTACCCCTCTGACAGGGCCGGGGCCAACGTCCTGACTTTC
>NA|TRBD2|TRBJ2-3|TRBV12-3/TRBV12-4|16
CASSFSGGRAGDTQYF
TGTGCCAGCAGTTTTTCCGGCGGGAGGGCTGGAGATACGCAGTATTTT
>NA|NA|TRBJ2-7|TRBV24-1|12
CATSDSSDEQYF
TGCGCCACCAGTGATTCTAGCGACGAGCAGTACTTC
>NA|TRBD1|TRBJ2-6|TRBV3-1|20
CASSQPILRGKAAGANVLTF
TGTGCCAGCAGCCAACCTATACTCAGGGGGAAAGCTGCTGGGGCCAACGTCCTGACTTTC
>few|NA|TRBJ2-3|TRBV27|14
CASSLSPDTDTQYF
TGTGCCAGCAGTTTATCTCCAGACACAGATACGCAGTATTTT
>NA|NA|TRBJ2-7|TRBV10-3|15
CAIKSGADSTYEQYF
TGTGCCATCAAGAGTGGAGCGGACAGTACCTACGAGCAGTACTTC
>NA|TRBD2|TRBJ2-5|TRBV7-2|16
CASSLGGTSGSGTQYF
TGTGCCAGCAGCTTAGGGGGGACTAGCGGGAGTGGGACCCAGTACTTC
>few|NA|TRBJ2-7|TRBV6-2/TRBV6-3|13
CASSYGGRDEQYF
TGTGCCAGCAGCTACGGGGGTCGGGACGAGCAGTACTTC
>NA|NA|TRBJ2-1|TRBV15|19
CATSRVTGAGRGSYNEQFF
TGTGCCACCAGCAGAGTTACGGGGGCGGGTAGGGGCTCCTACAATGAGCAGTTCTTC
>NA|NA|TRBJ1-1|TRBV12-3/TRBV12-4|16
CASTFGPPPVNTEAFF
TGTGCCAGCACCTTCGGGCCGCCCCCCGTGAACACTGAAGCTTTCTTT
>NA|NA|TRBJ2-1|TRBV7-2|13
CASSLGQATPQFF
TGTGCCAGCAGCTTAGGCCAGGCCACACCGCAGTTCTTC
>few|NA|TRBJ2-7|TRBV21-1|14
CASRYRDRGFEQYF
TGTGCCAGCAGGTACCGGGACAGGGGTTTCGAGCAGTACTTC
>NA|NA|TRBJ2-1|TRBV7-9|15
CASSPSGPIYDEQFF
TGTGCCAGCAGTCCATCGGGCCCCATATACGACGAGCAGTTCTTC
>few|NA|TRBJ1-2|TRBV27|13
CASRPQDLYGYTF
TGTGCCAGCAGACCACAGGACTTGTATGGCTACACCTTC
>NA|TRBD1|TRBJ2-7|TRBV7-9|17
CASSLVGGTGPYHEQYF
TGTGCCAGCAGCTTAGTAGGGGGGACAGGCCCCTACCACGAGCAGTACTTC
>NA|TRBD2|TRBJ2-3|TRBV10-3|11
CASRSRERQYF
TGTGCCAGCAGGTCGCGGGAGAGGCAGTATTTT
>NA|TRBD2|TRBJ2-5|TRBV12-3/TRBV12-4|19
CASSLVVGGLGSGSETQYF
TGTGCCAGCAGTTTAGTTGTAGGGGGCCTAGGTAGCGGGAGTGAGACCCAGTACTTC
>NA|NA|TRBJ2-7|TRBV10-3|14
CAISGRDNSYEQYF
TGTGCCATCAGTGGCCGGGACAACTCCTACGAGCAGTACTTC
>NA|NA|TRBJ1-2|TRBV12-3/TRBV12-4|15
CASSYSLGGNYGYTF
TGTGCCAGCAGCTATAGTCTGGGCGGCAACTATGGCTACACCTTC
>NA|TRBD1|TRBJ1-2|TRBV20-1|16
CSARDGQGVLGYGYTF
TGCAGTGCTAGAGACGGACAGGGGGTCTTGGGCTATGGCTACACCTTC
>NA|NA|TRBJ2-1|TRBV5-1|14
CASSGTGFGGEQFF
TGCGCCAGCAGCGGGACTGGCTTTGGAGGTGAGCAGTTCTTC
>NA|TRBD1|TRBJ1-5|TRBV5-1|15
CASSWGTGGNQPQHF
TGCGCCAGCAGCTGGGGAACAGGGGGAAATCAGCCCCAGCATTTT
>NA|TRBD2|TRBJ2-3|TRBV7-8|14
CASSRLAGENTQYF
TGTGCCAGCAGCAGATTAGCGGGAGAAAATACGCAGTATTTT
>NA|NA|TRBJ2-7|TRBV6-1|14
CASSPTGSWDEQYF
TGTGCCAGCAGCCCAACAGGGTCGTGGGACGAGCAGTACTTC
>NA|TRBD2|TRBJ2-1|TRBV3-1|14
CASSQEPGGNEQFF
TGTGCCAGCAGCCAAGAGCCCGGGGGGAATGAGCAGTTCTTC
>NA|NA|TRBJ2-7|TRBV7-9|13
CASSLAANGEQYF
TGTGCCAGCAGCTTAGCTGCGAACGGCGAGCAGTACTTC
>many|TRBD1|TRBJ2-3|TRBV7-8|13
CASSSSGGDTQYF
TGTGCCAGCAGTTCCTCAGGGGGAGATACGCAGTATTTT
>NA|TRBD1|TRBJ2-7|TRBV5-1|14
CASRDRGESYEQYF
TGCGCCAGCAGAGACAGGGGAGAATCCTACGAGCAGTACTTC
>few|NA|TRBJ1-5|TRBV25-1|13
CASRAGLYGPQHF
TGTGCCAGCAGGGCAGGGCTTTATGGACCCCAGCATTTT
>few|NA|TRBJ1-5|TRBV6-1|14
CASGGGGRNQPQHF
TGTGCCAGCGGGGGGGGCGGGCGCAATCAGCCCCAGCATTTT
>NA|TRBD2|TRBJ2-1|TRBV15|18
CATSRAQPLAGDYNEQFF
TGTGCCACCAGCAGAGCTCAACCCCTAGCGGGAGACTACAATGAGCAGTTCTTC
>few|TRBD1|TRBJ1-2|TRBV29-1|13
CSVPDRGGIGYTF
TGCAGCGTTCCGGACAGGGGGGGGATTGGCTACACCTTC
>NA|TRBD2|TRBJ2-4|TRBV6-2/TRBV6-3|14
CASSNSGSGGGQYF
TGTGCCAGCAGCAATAGCGGAAGCGGGGGGGGGCAGTACTTC
>NA|NA|TRBJ1-2|TRBV5-1|11
CAISGADGYTF
TGCGCCATCAGTGGGGCTGATGGCTACACCTTC
>NA|TRBD2|TRBJ2-5|TRBV18|16
CASSPTSGRAGETQYF
TGTGCCAGCTCACCAACGAGCGGGAGGGCCGGAGAGACCCAGTACTTC
>NA|TRBD1|TRBJ2-5|TRBV2|16
CASRERGQGRQETQYF
TGTGCCAGCAGAGAAAGGGGACAGGGGAGGCAAGAGACCCAGTACTTC
>NA|NA|TRBJ2-3|TRBV6-5|15
CASSYVGLGTDTQYF
TGTGCCAGCAGTTACGTGGGGCTCGGCACAGATACGCAGTATTTT
>NA|TRBD2|TRBJ2-1|TRBV4-3|14
CASSQTREGHEQFF
TGCGCCAGCAGCCAAACGCGGGAGGGCCATGAGCAGTTCTTC
>NA|NA|TRBJ2-5|TRBV6-5|15
CASSYSGSSQETQYF
TGTGCCAGCAGTTACTCCGGGTCTAGCCAAGAGACCCAGTACTTC
>NA|TRBD2|TRBJ2-1|TRBV28|18
CASSFGTSGIETYNEQFF
TGTGCCAGCAGTTTCGGGACTAGCGGGATCGAGACCTACAATGAGCAGTTCTTC
>NA|NA|TRBJ1-2|TRBV2|16
CASSPEAIPSNYGYTF
TGTGCCAGCAGCCCTGAAGCCATTCCTTCCAACTATGGCTACACCTTC
>NA|NA|TRBJ2-1|TRBV20-1|14
CSAAERQSYNEQFF
TGCAGTGCCGCCGAGCGCCAGTCCTACAATGAGCAGTTCTTC
>NA|TRBD2|TRBJ2-3|TRBV20-1|14
CSARGGRATDTQYF
TGCAGTGCTAGGGGCGGGAGGGCAACAGATACGCAGTATTTT